This T cell receptor (beta chain) came from a study of T cell responses to AZD1222 COVID-19 vaccine. The length of the CDR3 is 15 residues. Germline trimming cut 6 bases from V and 2 bases from J; bases unmatched to any gene: 5. Germline CDR1 reads SNHLY; CDR2 reads FYNNEI. The table came from immunoSEQ multiplex PCR; TCRdb's copy has only in-frame clones and leaves some out. Of 150,000 to 200,000 clones listed, just under 95% are singletons. As regards this clone: As yet, its antigen is unknown. This sample also contains other DNA sequences that code for the same CDR3.

The study's findings and limits: Recipients of two AZD1222 doses showed rising Spike-specific TCR breadth and depth. The donor cohort was predominantly white British with a female majority, and clonal diversity may have been underestimated.

This sequence was found in an adult in good health. The rearrangement links TRBV2 to TRBJ2-2, with TRBD1 identical over 8 bases. The material was peripheral blood, obtained on day 0 of AZD1222 vaccination. The CDR3 here is CASSRQGPNTGELFF. The CDR3 DNA reads TGTGCCAGCAGCCGACAGGGGCCAAACACCGGGGAGCTGTTTTTT. The full variable domain, completed using reference TRBV2 and TRBJ2-2, is EPEVTQTPSHQVTQMGQEVILRCVPISNHLYFYWYRQILGQKVEFLVSFYNNEISEKSEIFDDQFSVERPDGSNFTLKIRSTKLEDSAMYFCASSRQGPNTGELFFGEGSRLTVL.